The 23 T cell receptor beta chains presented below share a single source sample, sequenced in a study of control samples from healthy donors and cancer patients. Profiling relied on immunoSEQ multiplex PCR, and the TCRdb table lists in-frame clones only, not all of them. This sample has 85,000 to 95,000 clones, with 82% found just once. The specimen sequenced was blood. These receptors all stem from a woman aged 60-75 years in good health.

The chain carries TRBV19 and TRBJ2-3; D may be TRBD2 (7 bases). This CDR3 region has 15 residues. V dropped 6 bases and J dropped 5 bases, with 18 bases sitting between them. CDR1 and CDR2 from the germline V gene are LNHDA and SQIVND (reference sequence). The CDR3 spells CASSHGGAGKDTQYF. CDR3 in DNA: TGTGCCAGTAGCCATGGGGGGGCCGGCAAAGATACGCAGTATTTT.

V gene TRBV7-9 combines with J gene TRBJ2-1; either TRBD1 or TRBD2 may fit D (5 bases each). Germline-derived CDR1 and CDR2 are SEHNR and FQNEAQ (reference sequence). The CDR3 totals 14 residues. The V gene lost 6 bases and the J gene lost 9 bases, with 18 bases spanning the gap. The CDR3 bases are TGTGCCAGCAGTCCCATGGAGAGGGGCTCTGAGCAGTTCTTC. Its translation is CASSPMERGSEQFF.

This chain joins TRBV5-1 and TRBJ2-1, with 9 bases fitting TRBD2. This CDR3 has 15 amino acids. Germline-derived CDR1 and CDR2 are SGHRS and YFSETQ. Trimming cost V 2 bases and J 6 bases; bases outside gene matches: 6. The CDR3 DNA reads TGCGCCAGCAGCTTATCTAGCGGGGACGTCAATGAGCAGTTCTTC. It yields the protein CASSLSSGDVNEQFF.

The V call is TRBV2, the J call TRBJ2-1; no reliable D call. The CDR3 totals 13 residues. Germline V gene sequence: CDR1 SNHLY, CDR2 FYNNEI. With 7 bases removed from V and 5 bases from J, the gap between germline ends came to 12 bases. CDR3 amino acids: CASMSDRNNEQFF. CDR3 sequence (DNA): TGTGCCAGCATGTCCGACCGAAACAATGAGCAGTTCTTC.

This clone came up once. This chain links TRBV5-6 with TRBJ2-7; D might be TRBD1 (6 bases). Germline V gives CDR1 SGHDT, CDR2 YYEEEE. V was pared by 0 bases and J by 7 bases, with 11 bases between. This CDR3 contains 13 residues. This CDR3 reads CASSLAGVREQYF. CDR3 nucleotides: TGTGCCAGCAGCTTGGCAGGGGTGCGGGAGCAGTACTTC.

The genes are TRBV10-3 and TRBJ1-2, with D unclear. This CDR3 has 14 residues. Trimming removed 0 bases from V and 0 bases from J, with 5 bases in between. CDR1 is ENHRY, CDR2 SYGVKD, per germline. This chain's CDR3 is CAISESGTNYGYTF. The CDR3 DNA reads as TGTGCCATCAGTGAGTCGGGGACTAACTATGGCTACACCTTC.

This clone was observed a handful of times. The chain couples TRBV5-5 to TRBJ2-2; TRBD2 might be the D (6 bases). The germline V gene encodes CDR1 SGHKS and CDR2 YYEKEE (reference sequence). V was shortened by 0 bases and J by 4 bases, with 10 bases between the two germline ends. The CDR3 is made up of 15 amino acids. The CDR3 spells CASSLELAGTGELFF. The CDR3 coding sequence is TGTGCCAGCAGCTTGGAACTAGCCGGCACCGGGGAGCTGTTTTTT.

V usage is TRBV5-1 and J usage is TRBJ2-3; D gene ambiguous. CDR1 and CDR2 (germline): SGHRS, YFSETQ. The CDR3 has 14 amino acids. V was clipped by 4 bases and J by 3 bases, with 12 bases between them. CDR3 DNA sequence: TGCGCCAGCAGCCCATCCACACCAACAGATACGCAGTATTTT. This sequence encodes CASSPSTPTDTQYF.

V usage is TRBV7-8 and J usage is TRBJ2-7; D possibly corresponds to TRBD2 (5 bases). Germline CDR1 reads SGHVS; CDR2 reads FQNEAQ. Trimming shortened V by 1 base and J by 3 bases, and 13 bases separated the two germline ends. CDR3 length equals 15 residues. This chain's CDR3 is CASSLEVSGIYEQYF. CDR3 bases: TGTGCCAGCAGCTTAGAGGTATCGGGGATCTACGAGCAGTACTTC.

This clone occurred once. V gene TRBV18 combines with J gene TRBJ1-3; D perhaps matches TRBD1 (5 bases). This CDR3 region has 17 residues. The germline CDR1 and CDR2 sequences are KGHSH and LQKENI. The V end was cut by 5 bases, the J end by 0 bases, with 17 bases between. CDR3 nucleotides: TGTGCCAGCTCAAGAGGTTCGGGGCAGACCTCTGGAAACACCATATATTTT. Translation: CASSRGSGQTSGNTIYF.

The chain's CDR3 is CASRAPDRGLEQYF. In DNA form, the CDR3 reads TGTGCCAGCAGAGCCCCAGACAGGGGGCTCGAGCAGTACTTC. V is TRBV6-5 and J is TRBJ2-7, with 10 positions matching TRBD1. From germline, CDR1 is MNHEY and CDR2 SVGAGI. The CDR3 spans 14 residues. The V gene end was trimmed by 6 bases and the J gene end by 6 bases; junction bases not matched to a gene: 8.

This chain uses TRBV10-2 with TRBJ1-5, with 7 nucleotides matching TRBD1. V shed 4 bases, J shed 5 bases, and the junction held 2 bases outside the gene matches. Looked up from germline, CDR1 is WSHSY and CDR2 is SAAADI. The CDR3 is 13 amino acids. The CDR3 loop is CASSVTGDQPQHF. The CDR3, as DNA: TGCGCCAGCAGTGTTACAGGGGATCAGCCCCAGCATTTT.

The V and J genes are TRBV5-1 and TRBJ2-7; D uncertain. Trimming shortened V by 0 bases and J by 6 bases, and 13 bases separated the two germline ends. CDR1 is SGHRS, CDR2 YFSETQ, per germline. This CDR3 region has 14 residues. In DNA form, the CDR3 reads TGCGCCAGCAGCTTGGCCGTAGGTTCGGCCGAGCAGTACTTC. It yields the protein CASSLAVGSAEQYF.

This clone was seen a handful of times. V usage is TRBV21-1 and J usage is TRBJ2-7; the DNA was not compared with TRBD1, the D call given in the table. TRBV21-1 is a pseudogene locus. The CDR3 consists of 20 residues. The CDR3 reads CASSKATGNRTEGRGYEQYF. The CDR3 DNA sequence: TGTGCCAGCAGCAAAGCGACTGGGAACCGGACAGAAGGCAGGGGTTACGAGCAGTACTTC.

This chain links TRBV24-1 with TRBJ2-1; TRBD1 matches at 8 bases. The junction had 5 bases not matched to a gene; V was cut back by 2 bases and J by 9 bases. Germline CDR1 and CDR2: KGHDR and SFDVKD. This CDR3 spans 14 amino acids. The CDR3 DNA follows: TGTGCCACCAGTGATTGGACAGGGAGGAGTGAGCAGTTCTTC. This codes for CATSDWTGRSEQFF.

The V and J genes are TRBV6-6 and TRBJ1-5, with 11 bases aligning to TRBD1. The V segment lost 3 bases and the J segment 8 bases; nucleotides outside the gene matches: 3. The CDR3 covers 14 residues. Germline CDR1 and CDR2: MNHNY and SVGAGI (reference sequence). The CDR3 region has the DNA TGTGCCAGCAGTTATGGACAGGGGGCGAAGCCCCAGCATTTT. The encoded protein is CASSYGQGAKPQHF.

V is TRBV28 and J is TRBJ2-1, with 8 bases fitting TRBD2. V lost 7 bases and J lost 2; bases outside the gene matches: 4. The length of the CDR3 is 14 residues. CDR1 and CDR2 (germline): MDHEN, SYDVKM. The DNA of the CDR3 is TGTGCCAGCACCCGGGGGGGGGCCTACAATGAGCAGTTCTTC. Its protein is CASTRGGAYNEQFF.

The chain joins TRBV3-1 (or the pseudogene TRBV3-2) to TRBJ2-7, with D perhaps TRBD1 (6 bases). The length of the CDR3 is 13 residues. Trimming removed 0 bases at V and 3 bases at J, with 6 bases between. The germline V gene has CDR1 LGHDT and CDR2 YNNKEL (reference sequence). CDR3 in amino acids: CASSQEQGYEQYF. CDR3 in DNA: TGTGCCAGCAGCCAAGAACAGGGCTACGAGCAGTACTTC.

The DNA of the CDR3 is TGCGCCAGCAGACCGGGACAAACGAACACTGAAGCTTTCTTT. Translating gives CASRPGQTNTEAFF. This chain joins TRBV5-1 and TRBJ1-1; maybe TRBD1 (6 bases). There are 14 residues in the CDR3. CDR1 SGHRS and CDR2 YFSETQ come from the germline V gene. V was clipped by 5 bases and J by 1 base, with 12 bases between them.

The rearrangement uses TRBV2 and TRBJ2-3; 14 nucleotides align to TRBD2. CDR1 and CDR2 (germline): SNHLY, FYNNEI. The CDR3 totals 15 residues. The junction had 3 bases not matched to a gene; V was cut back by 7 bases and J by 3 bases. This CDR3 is CASTGLAGVTDTQYF. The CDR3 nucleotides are TGTGCCAGCACGGGACTAGCGGGGGTGACAGATACGCAGTATTTT.

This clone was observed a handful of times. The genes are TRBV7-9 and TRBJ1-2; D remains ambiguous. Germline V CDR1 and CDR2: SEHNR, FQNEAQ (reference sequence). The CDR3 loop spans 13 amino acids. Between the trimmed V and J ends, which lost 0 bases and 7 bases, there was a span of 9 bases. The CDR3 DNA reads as TGTGCCAGCAGCTTAGCGTTGGGGTTTGGCTACACCTTC. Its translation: CASSLALGFGYTF.

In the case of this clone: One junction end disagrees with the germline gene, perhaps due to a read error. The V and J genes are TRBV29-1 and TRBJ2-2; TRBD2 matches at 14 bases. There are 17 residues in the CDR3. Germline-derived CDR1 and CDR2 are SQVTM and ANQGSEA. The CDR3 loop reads CSVEGTSGSWNTGELFF. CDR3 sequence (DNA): TGCAGCGTCGAAGGGACTAGCGGGAGCTGGAACACCGGGGAGCTGTTTTTT.

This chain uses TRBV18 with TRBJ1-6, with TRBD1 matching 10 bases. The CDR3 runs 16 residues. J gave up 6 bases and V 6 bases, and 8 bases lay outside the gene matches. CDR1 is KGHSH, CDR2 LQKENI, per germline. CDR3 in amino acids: CASSPGTGEGNSPLHF. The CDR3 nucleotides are TGTGCCAGCTCCCCGGGGACAGGGGAGGGTAATTCACCCCTCCACTTT.